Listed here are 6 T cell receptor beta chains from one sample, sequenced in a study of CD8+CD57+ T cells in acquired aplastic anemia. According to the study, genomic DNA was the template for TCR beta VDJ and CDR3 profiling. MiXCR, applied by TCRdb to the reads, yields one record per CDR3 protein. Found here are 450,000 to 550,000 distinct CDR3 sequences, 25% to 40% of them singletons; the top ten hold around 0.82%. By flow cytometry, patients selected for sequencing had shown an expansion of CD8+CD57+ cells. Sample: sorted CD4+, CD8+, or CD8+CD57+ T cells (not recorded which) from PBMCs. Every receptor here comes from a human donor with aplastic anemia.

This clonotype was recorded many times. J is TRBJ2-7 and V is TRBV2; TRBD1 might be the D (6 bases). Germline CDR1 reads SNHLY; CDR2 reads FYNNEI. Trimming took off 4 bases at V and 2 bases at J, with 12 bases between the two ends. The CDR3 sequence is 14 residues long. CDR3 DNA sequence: TGTGCCAGCAGTGGTTGGACAGTAGCCTACGAGCAGTACTTC. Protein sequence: CASSGWTVAYEQYF. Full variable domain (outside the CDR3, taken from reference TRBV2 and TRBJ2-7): EPEVTQTPSHQVTQMGQEVILRCVPISNHLYFYWYRQILGQKVEFLVSFYNNEISEKSEIFDDQFSVERPDGSNFTLKIRSTKLEDSAMYFCASSGWTVAYEQYFGPGTRLTVT.

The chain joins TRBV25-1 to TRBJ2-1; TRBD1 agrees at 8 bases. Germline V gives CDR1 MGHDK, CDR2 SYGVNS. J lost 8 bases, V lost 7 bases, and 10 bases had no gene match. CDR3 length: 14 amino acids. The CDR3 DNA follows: TGTGCCAGCATATCCCGGACAGGGTATGATGAGCAGTTCTTC. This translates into CASISRTGYDEQFF.

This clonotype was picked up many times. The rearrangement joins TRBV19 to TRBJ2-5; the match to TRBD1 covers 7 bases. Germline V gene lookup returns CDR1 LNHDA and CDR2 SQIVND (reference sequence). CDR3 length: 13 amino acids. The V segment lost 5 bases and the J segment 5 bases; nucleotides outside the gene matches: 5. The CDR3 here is CASSAQGWETQYF. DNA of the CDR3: TGTGCCAGTAGTGCACAGGGGTGGGAGACCCAGTACTTC. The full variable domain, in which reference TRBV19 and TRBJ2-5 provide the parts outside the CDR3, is DGGITQSPKYLFRKEGQNVTLSCEQNLNHDAMYWYRQDPGQGLRLIYYSQIVNDFQKGDIAEGYSVSREKKESFPLTVTSAQKNPTAFYLCASSAQGWETQYFGPGTRLLVL.

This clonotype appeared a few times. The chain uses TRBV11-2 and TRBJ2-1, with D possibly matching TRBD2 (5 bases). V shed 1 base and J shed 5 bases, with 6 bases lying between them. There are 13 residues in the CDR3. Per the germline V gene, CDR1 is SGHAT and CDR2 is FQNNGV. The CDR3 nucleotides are TGTGCCAGCAGCTTAGGGGAGCACAATGAGCAGTTCTTC. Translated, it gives CASSLGEHNEQFF.

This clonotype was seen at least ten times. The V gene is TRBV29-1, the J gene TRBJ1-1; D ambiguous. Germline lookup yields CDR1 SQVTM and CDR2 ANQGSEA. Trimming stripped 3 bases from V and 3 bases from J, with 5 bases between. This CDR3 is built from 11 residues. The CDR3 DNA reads TGCAGCGTTGACCCTGACACTGAAGCTTTCTTT. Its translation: CSVDPDTEAFF.

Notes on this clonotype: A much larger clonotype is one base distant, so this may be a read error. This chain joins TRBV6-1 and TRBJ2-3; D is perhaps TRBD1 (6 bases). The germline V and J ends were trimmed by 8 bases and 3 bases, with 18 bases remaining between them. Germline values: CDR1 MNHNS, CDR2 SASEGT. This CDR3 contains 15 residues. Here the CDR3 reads CASCPSRDTTDTQYF. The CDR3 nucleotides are TGTGCCAGCTGCCCATCCCGGGACACGACAGATACGCAGTATTTT.